Following are 14 T cell receptor beta chains from one sample sequenced in a study of T cells in Graves' hyperthyroidism and ophthalmopathy. TCR beta CDR3 sequences were amplified from RNA transcripts. Researchers ran a first-round RT-PCR on the TCR CDR3 using the HTBI primer set. TCRdb passed the multiplex PCR reads through MiXCR, listing each CDR3 protein once. The data hold approximately 640,000 distinct CDR3 sequences, with 16% observed a single time. Sequenced input: blood. These TCRs come from a woman aged 25 to 39 with Graves' hyperthyroidism.

This clonotype was recorded many times. The chain carries TRBV6-1 and TRBJ1-1; TRBD1 matches 12 bases. Unmatched junction bases numbered 4, after V lost 5 bases and J lost 3 bases. Germline V gene sequence: CDR1 MNHNS, CDR2 SASEGT. The CDR3 spans 15 residues. The CDR3 protein is CASSWDRGLDTEAFF. The CDR3 nucleotides are TGTGCCAGCAGTTGGGACAGGGGGCTGGACACTGAAGCTTTCTTT.

Ten or more counts support this clonotype. This chain uses TRBV20-1 with TRBJ2-7; 10 bases match TRBD1. This CDR3 spans 15 amino acids. Trimming cost V 6 bases and J 2 bases; bases outside gene matches: 10. Germline CDR1 and CDR2: DFQATT and SNEGSKA (reference sequence). The CDR3 spells CSANPWDRGTYEQYF. The CDR3 DNA reads as TGCAGTGCCAACCCTTGGGACAGGGGAACCTACGAGCAGTACTTC.

This clonotype was seen repeatedly, ten times or more. The chain recombines TRBV11-2 with TRBJ2-3; no definite D call. The V gene's germline CDR1 is SGHAT and CDR2 FQNNGV. The CDR3 is made up of 15 amino acids. Trimming took off 1 base at V and 4 bases at J, with 12 bases between the two ends. CDR3 sequence (DNA): TGTGCCAGCAGCTTAGTAGGGAAAATTTCAGATACGCAGTATTTT. This translates into CASSLVGKISDTQYF.

This clonotype was counted ten times or more. J is TRBJ2-3 and V is TRBV6-2 or TRBV6-3, with D possibly matching TRBD1 (5 bases). V was shortened by 5 bases and J by 4 bases, with 7 bases between the two germline ends. The CDR3 extends over 12 amino acids. Germline V lookup: CDR1 MNHEY, CDR2 SVGEGT. CDR3 loop: CASSDSSDTQYF. CDR3 nucleotides: TGTGCCAGCAGTGACAGTTCAGATACGCAGTATTTT.

The chain carries TRBV29-1 and TRBJ2-1; TRBD2 matches 9 bases. This CDR3 has 14 amino acids. Per germline, CDR1 SQVTM and CDR2 ANQGSEA. V lost 3 bases, J lost 2 bases, and 2 bases stayed unmatched. CDR3 DNA sequence: TGCAGCGTTGAGAGCGGGGGGACCTACAATGAGCAGTTCTTC. Translated, it gives CSVESGGTYNEQFF.

The rearrangement joins TRBV27 to TRBJ2-1; 7 nucleotides agree with TRBD2. V trimming: 5 bases; J trimming: 0 bases; junction bases outside the gene matches: 10. The germline gives CDR1 MNHEY, CDR2 SMNVEV (reference sequence). This CDR3 has 17 amino acids. The CDR3, as DNA: TGTGCCAGCAGTGACCTGGGTACTAGCGACTCCTACAATGAGCAGTTCTTC. Amino acid sequence: CASSDLGTSDSYNEQFF.

The chain is built from TRBV20-1 and TRBJ2-7, with 11 bases identical to TRBD2. With 7 bases clipped from V and 5 bases from J, the junction kept 7 bases outside the gene matches. The V gene's germline CDR1 is DFQATT and CDR2 SNEGSKA (reference sequence). The CDR3 length is 13 residues. DNA for the CDR3: TGCAGTGTTAGTGGGACTAGCGGTAACGAGCAGTACTTC. This sequence encodes CSVSGTSGNEQYF.

This clonotype appeared many times. The chain uses TRBV20-1 and TRBJ2-1; TRBD2 matches 10 bases. Germline V gene lookup returns CDR1 DFQATT and CDR2 SNEGSKA (reference sequence). J gave up 5 bases and V 0 bases, and 4 bases lay outside the gene matches. The CDR3 sequence is 15 residues long. The CDR3 bases are TGCAGTGCTAGAGATAGCGGGAGGCCAAACAATGAGCAGTTCTTC. Its translation is CSARDSGRPNNEQFF.

Only a few counts were recorded for this clonotype. V gene TRBV29-1 combines with J gene TRBJ2-2, with D hard to call. The length of the CDR3 is 12 residues. Germline CDR1 SQVTM, CDR2 ANQGSEA. Trimming took 0 bases from V and 7 from J, leaving 6 bases between them. CDR3 in amino acids: CSVEEGFGELFF. The DNA of the CDR3 is TGCAGCGTTGAAGAGGGGTTCGGGGAGCTGTTTTTT.

This clonotype was observed at least ten times. The genes are TRBV20-1 and TRBJ2-7, with TRBD2 matching over 9 bases. V was pared by 3 bases and J by 7 bases, with 16 bases of the junction left unmatched. The CDR3 is made up of 16 amino acids. CDR1 is DFQATT and CDR2 is SNEGSKA in the germline V gene (reference sequence). The CDR3 loop reads CSASPPASGDRTEQYF. CDR3 nucleotide sequence: TGCAGTGCTAGTCCCCCTGCTAGCGGGGACCGTACGGAGCAGTACTTC.

This clonotype was detected a few times. The chain has TRBV7-9 and TRBJ2-3, with TRBD2 identical over 11 bases. With V trimmed by 4 bases and J by 3 bases, 9 bases remained unmatched. Per germline, CDR1 SEHNR and CDR2 FQNEAQ (reference sequence). The CDR3 has 17 amino acids. For the CDR3, the DNA is TGTGCCAGCAGCTCCATAGCGGGAGGGCCTGTTACAGATACGCAGTATTTT. This codes for CASSSIAGGPVTDTQYF.

This clonotype was observed at least ten times. The chain has TRBV6-5 and TRBJ2-3; 7 bases align to TRBD2. With V trimmed by 2 bases and J by 0 bases, 5 bases remained unmatched. Germline V CDR1 and CDR2: MNHEY, SVGAGI. The CDR3 totals 16 residues. The CDR3 sequence is CASSYALAGSTDTQYF. CDR3 bases: TGTGCCAGCAGTTACGCGTTAGCGGGTAGCACAGATACGCAGTATTTT.

This chain joins TRBV20-1 and TRBJ2-2, with D perhaps TRBD2 (5 bases). This CDR3 is 13 amino acids long. From germline, CDR1 is DFQATT and CDR2 SNEGSKA (reference sequence). The V end lost 0 bases, the J end lost 6 bases, and 8 bases lay between the germline ends. CDR3 DNA: TGCAGTGCTAGAGATACGGAGGCCGGGGAGCTGTTTTTT. Residues: CSARDTEAGELFF.

This clonotype is a singleton in its sample. The CDR3 loop reads CSAPAGGLTGELFF. The CDR3, as DNA: TGCAGTGCCCCAGCGGGAGGGCTCACCGGGGAGCTGTTTTTT. The V gene is TRBV20-1, the J gene TRBJ2-2, with TRBD2 matching over 10 bases. The V gene's germline CDR1 is DFQATT and CDR2 SNEGSKA (reference sequence). The CDR3 spans 14 residues. Trimming took 6 bases from V and 4 from J; bases not matched to a gene: 5.